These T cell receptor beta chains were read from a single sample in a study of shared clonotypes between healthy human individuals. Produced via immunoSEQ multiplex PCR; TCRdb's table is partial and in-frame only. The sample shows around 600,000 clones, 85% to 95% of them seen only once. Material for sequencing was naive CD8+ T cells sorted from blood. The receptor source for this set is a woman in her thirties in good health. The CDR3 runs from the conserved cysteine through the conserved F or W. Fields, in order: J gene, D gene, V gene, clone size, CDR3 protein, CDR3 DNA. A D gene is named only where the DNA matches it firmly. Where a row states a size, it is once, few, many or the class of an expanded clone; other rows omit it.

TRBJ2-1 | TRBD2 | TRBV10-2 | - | CASSELADYNEQFF | TGCGCCAGCAGTGAGCTAGCGGATTACAATGAGCAGTTCTTC
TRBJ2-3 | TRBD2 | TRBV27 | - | CASSWTSALSTDTQYF | TGTGCCAGCAGTTGGACTAGCGCTCTTAGCACAGATACGCAGTATTTT
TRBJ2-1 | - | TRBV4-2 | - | CASSQDKSSYNEQFF | TGTGCCAGCAGCCAAGATAAAAGCTCCTACAATGAGCAGTTCTTC
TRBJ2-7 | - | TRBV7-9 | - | CASSLDSGEQYF | TGTGCCAGCAGCTTAGACAGCGGCGAGCAGTACTTC
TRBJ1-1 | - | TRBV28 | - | CASSSRTENTEAFF | TGTGCCAGCAGTTCTCGGACGGAGAACACTGAAGCTTTCTTT
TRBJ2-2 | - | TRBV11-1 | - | CASSLDLGNSGELFF | TGTGCCAGCAGTTTGGATCTGGGTAATTCGGGGGAGCTGTTTTTT
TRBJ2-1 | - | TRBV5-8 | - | CASSGGPSSYNEQFF | TGTGCCAGCAGCGGGGGGCCGAGCTCCTACAATGAGCAGTTCTTC
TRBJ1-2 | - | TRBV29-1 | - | CSVEDLGFSIYGYTF | TGCAGCGTTGAAGATCTGGGCTTCTCGATCTATGGCTACACCTTC
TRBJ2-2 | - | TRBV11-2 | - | CASSGGIAVNTGELFF | TGTGCCAGCAGCGGTGGTATAGCGGTAAACACCGGGGAGCTGTTTTTT
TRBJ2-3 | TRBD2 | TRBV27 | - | CASSISGRAPFGTDTQYF | TGTGCCAGCAGTATTAGCGGGAGGGCCCCCTTCGGCACAGATACGCAGTATTTT
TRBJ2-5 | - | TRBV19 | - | CASSNRHVGAAPRETQYF | TGTGCCAGTAGTAACCGACATGTTGGAGCGGCCCCCCGGGAGACCCAGTACTTC
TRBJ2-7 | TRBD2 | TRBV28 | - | CASSFVPLAGNEQYF | TGTGCCAGCAGTTTTGTCCCACTAGCGGGCAACGAGCAGTACTTC
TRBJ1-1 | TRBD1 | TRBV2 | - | CASSLGQGAPTEAFF | TGTGCCAGCAGCCTGGGACAGGGGGCGCCTACTGAAGCTTTCTTT
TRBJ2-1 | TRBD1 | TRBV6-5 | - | CASSSGTGNNEQFF | TGTGCCAGCAGTTCCGGGACAGGGAACAATGAGCAGTTCTTC
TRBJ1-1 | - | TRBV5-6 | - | CASSTGGAWNTEAFF | TGTGCCAGCAGTACCGGGGGGGCGTGGAACACTGAAGCTTTCTTT
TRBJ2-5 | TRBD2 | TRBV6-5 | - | CATCTSGSCETQYF | TGTGCCACCTGTACTAGCGGGAGTTGTGAGACCCAGTACTTC
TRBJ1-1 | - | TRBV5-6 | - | CASSLENRNTEAFF | TGTGCCAGCAGCTTGGAGAACAGGAACACTGAAGCTTTCTTT
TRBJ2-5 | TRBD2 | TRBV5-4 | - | CASSWTSGETQYF | TGTGCCAGCAGCTGGACTAGCGGCGAGACCCAGTACTTC
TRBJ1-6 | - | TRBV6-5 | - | CASSSYNSPLHF | TGTGCCAGCTCCTCCTATAATTCACCCCTCCACTTT
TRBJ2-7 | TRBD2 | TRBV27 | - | CASSLGLAAYEQYF | TGTGCCAGCAGTCTCGGACTAGCGGCCTACGAGCAGTACTTC
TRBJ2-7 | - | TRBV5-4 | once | CASRDVTHNYEQYF | TGTGCCAGCAGGGACGTGACACACAACTACGAGCAGTACTTC
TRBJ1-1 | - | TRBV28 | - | CASKFIGAEAFF | TGTGCCAGCAAGTTTATTGGCGCAGAAGCTTTCTTT
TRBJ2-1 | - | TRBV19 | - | CASSSRGYYNEQFF | TGTGCCAGTAGTAGCCGGGGGTACTACAATGAGCAGTTCTTC
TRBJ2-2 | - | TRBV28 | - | CASTQVGTFNTGELFF | TGTGCCAGCACTCAAGTCGGGACCTTTAACACCGGGGAGCTGTTTTTT
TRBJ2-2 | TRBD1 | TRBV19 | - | CASSPPLAGGWTGELFF | TGTGCCAGTAGTCCACCCCTGGCAGGGGGCTGGACCGGGGAGCTGTTTTTT
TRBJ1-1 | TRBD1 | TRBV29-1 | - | CSVLDRVNTEAFF | TGCAGCGTTCTTGACAGGGTCAACACTGAAGCTTTCTTT
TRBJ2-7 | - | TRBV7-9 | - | CASSPGIYEQYF | TGTGCCAGCAGTCCAGGAATCTACGAGCAGTACTTC
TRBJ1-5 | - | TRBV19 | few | CASSIESYSNQPQHF | TGTGCCAGTAGTATAGAAAGTTATAGCAATCAGCCCCAGCATTTT
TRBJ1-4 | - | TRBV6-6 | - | CASSYRQFGNEKLFF | TGTGCCAGCAGTTACAGGCAGTTCGGGAATGAAAAACTGTTTTTT
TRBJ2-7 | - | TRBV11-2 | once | CASSNAAGPLRYEQYF | TGTGCCAGCAGCAATGCGGCGGGCCCACTAAGATACGAGCAGTACTTC
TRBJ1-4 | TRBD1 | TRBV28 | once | CASNPGGPEAVNEKLFF | TGTGCCAGCAACCCAGGGGGGCCAGAGGCAGTCAATGAAAAACTGTTTTTT
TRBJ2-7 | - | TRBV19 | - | CASSISIQNYAYEQYF | TGTGCCAGTAGTATCTCTATACAGAACTATGCCTACGAGCAGTACTTC
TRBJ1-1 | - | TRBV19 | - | CASSPGALGTEAFF | TGTGCCAGTAGTCCGGGGGCGCTGGGGACTGAAGCTTTCTTT
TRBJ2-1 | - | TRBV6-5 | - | CASSELTYNEQFF | TGTGCCAGCAGTGAACTAACCTACAATGAGCAGTTCTTC
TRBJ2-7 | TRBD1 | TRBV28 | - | CASSTRQGTFYEQYF | TGTGCCAGCAGTACACGACAGGGAACCTTTTACGAGCAGTACTTC
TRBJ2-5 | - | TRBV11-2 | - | CASSQEGGLYQETQYF | TGTGCCAGCAGTCAGGAAGGGGGTCTGTACCAAGAGACCCAGTACTTC
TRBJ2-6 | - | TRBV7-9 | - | CASSEGRKVSGANVLTF | TGTGCCAGCAGCGAGGGACGGAAAGTCTCTGGGGCCAACGTCCTGACTTTC
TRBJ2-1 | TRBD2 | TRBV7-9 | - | CASSQPGLAGGLNEQFF | TGTGCCAGCAGCCAACCGGGACTAGCGGGAGGCCTCAATGAGCAGTTCTTC
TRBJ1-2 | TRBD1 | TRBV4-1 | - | CASNQPGTGDGYTF | TGCGCCAGCAACCAACCTGGGACAGGGGATGGCTACACCTTC
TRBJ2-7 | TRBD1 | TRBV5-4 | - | CASSPGQGARYEQYF | TGTGCCAGCAGCCCGGGACAGGGGGCTCGGTACGAGCAGTACTTC
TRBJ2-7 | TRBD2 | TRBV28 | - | CASSLAGAQYF | TGTGCCAGCAGCCTAGCGGGAGCGCAGTACTTC
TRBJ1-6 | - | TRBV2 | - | CASSELGSSYNSPLHF | TGTGCCAGCAGTGAACTGGGTAGCTCCTATAATTCACCCCTCCACTTT
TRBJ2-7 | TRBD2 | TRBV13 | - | CASSAGLAGAKFYEQYF | TGTGCCAGCAGCGCGGGACTAGCGGGAGCGAAATTCTACGAGCAGTACTTC
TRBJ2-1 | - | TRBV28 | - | CASSPPGDYNEQFF | TGTGCCAGCTCGCCCCCAGGAGACTACAATGAGCAGTTCTTC
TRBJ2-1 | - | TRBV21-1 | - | CASSKVAAGGLAGVDNEQFF | TGTGCCAGCAGCAAAGTGGCGGCAGGGGGTCTAGCGGGAGTAGACAATGAGCAGTTCTTC